A selection of T cell receptor beta chains follows, all from one sample in a study of T cells after yellow fever vaccination. TCRdb re-called the 5' RACE reads through MiXCR, storing one row per CDR3 protein. In the table there are some 400,000 distinct CDR3 sequences, approximately 18% of which are singletons. Specimen: PBMCs, collected before the yellow fever booster vaccination. The receptors derive from a man aged 18 to 29 who received the YFV17D yellow fever vaccine. Each CDR3 is given with its conserved first and last residue. A D gene is named only where the DNA matches it firmly. Where a row states a size, it is once, few, many or the class of an expanded clone; other rows omit it.

V gene	clone size	J gene	D gene	CDR3 DNA	CDR3 protein
TRBV20-1	many	TRBJ2-7	.	TGCAGTGCCCGGAGGGCTGGTTCCTACGAGCAGTACTTC	CSARRAGSYEQYF
TRBV6-5	medium-sized	TRBJ1-2	.	TGTGCCAGCAGCCTATACACCGGGACCCCTAATGGCTACACCTTC	CASSLYTGTPNGYTF
TRBV9	.	TRBJ1-2	TRBD1	TGTGCCAGCAGCATAGGACAGGGTGTCAACTATGGCTACACCTTC	CASSIGQGVNYGYTF
TRBV12-3/TRBV12-4	.	TRBJ1-2	.	TGTGCCAGCAGTTTATTGTCAGGGCCCTATGGCTACACCTTC	CASSLLSGPYGYTF
TRBV29-1	many	TRBJ2-3	TRBD1	TGCAGCGTTGGGACAGGGGGCACAGATACGCAGTATTTT	CSVGTGGTDTQYF
TRBV6-5	few	TRBJ1-5	.	TGTGCCAGCACCGCCTTTTTACGCAATCAGCCCCAGCATTTT	CASTAFLRNQPQHF
TRBV6-5	.	TRBJ1-2	.	TGTGCCAGCAGTTACTCGGGAGAAGGCTACACCTTC	CASSYSGEGYTF
TRBV20-1	.	TRBJ2-5	.	TGCAGTGCTTTCAAGCGGGGACAGAGCAAAGAGACCCAGTACTTC	CSAFKRGQSKETQYF
TRBV5-1	.	TRBJ2-7	TRBD1	TGCGCCAGCAGCACCGGGACAGGGTTTAGCGGCGAGCAGTACTTC	CASSTGTGFSGEQYF
TRBV7-3	few	TRBJ1-6	.	TGTGCCAGCAGCTCCAAGGGGCGCAATTCACCCCTCCACTTT	CASSSKGRNSPLHF
TRBV11-2	.	TRBJ2-7	.	TGTGCCAGCGGTAGAGGGCAAAGCGAGCAGTACTTC	CASGRGQSEQYF
TRBV18	once	TRBJ2-3	TRBD2	TGTGCCAGCTCTCTACCGACTAGCGGGGTCACAGATACGCAGTATTTT	CASSLPTSGVTDTQYF
TRBV6-5	.	TRBJ1-2	TRBD1	TGTGCCAGCAGTTACACCTGGGACAGGGCCTATGGCTACACCTTC	CASSYTWDRAYGYTF
TRBV9	.	TRBJ2-3	TRBD2	TGTGCCAGCAACAGAATAGCGGGGGGATCCACAGATACGCAGTATTTT	CASNRIAGGSTDTQYF
TRBV6-5	few	TRBJ2-7	.	TGTGCCAGCAGTTACTCGAACCGTGCGGGTAGCTACGAGCAGTACTTC	CASSYSNRAGSYEQYF
TRBV9	few	TRBJ2-3	.	TGTGCCAGCAGCGCCCCGGGTAGTGGGGGCCAGGCAGATACGCAGTATTTT	CASSAPGSGGQADTQYF
TRBV5-1	many	TRBJ2-1	TRBD2	TGCGCCAGCACATCATCTAGCGGGGGCTTTAATGAGCAGTTCTTC	CASTSSSGGFNEQFF
TRBV6-5	few	TRBJ2-5	TRBD2	TGTGCCAGCACCTACCCTAGCGGGGGACGGGAGACCCAGTACTTC	CASTYPSGGRETQYF
TRBV27	.	TRBJ1-2	.	TGTGCCAGCAGTTTATCGGGTCCTCCAGGAGGCTATGGCTACACCTTC	CASSLSGPPGGYGYTF
TRBV6-2/TRBV6-3	.	TRBJ2-1	TRBD2	TGTGCCAGCAGACCTGGACTAGCGGGTTATGAGCAGTTCTTC	CASRPGLAGYEQFF
TRBV4-2	.	TRBJ1-1	.	TGTGCCAGCAGCCAAGATTTCCCAGACGTTGGGGGTGAAGCTTTCTTT	CASSQDFPDVGGEAFF
TRBV5-1	.	TRBJ2-6	.	TGCGCCAGCAGCTTGGGGGGGACCAGGGCCAACGTCCTGACTTTC	CASSLGGTRANVLTF